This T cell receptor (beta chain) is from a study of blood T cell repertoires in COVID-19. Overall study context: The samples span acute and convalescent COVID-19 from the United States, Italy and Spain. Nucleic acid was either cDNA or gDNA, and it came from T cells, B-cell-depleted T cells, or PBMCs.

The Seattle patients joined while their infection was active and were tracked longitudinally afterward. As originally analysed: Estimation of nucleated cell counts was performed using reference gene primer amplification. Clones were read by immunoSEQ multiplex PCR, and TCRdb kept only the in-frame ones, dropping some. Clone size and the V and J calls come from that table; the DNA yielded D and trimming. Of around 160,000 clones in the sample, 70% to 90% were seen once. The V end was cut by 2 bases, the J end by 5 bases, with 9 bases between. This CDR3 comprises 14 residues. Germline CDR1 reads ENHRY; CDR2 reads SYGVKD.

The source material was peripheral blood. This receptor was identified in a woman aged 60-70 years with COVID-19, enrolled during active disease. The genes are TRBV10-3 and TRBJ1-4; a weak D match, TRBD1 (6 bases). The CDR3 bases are TGTGCCATCAGTGAGGGGCAGGGGAATGAAAAACTGTTTTTT. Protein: CAISEGQGNEKLFF.